Sequencing of this T cell receptor beta chain was carried out in a study of technical replicates of blood from four donors. The CDR3 contains 11 residues. V was pared by 10 bases and J by 4 bases, with 11 bases between. Germline assignment: CDR1 MDHEN and CDR2 SYDVKM. The protocol was immunoSEQ multiplex PCR, while the TCRdb copy is restricted to in-frame clones and leaves out a portion. The table records fewer than 90,000 clones, approximately 94% of them present only once. The clonotype was recovered from a human donor in good health. Material: T cells isolated from PBMCs. The chain employs TRBV28 and TRBJ2-7; the D gene is possibly TRBD2 (5 bases). The CDR3 nucleotides read TGTGCCACCGCGGAGCGGTACGAGCAGTACTTC. Its protein is CATAERYEQYF.